This T cell receptor (beta chain) was observed in a study of CD8 T cells in Susac syndrome. A remark on this clonotype: The antigen is undetermined.

Study-wide findings and caveats: Where Susac syndrome CD4+ T cell repertoires were concerned, no clonal expansion was evident.

Each Susac syndrome patient had definite or probable disease by recently defined criteria. Negative isolation yielded the CD8+ and CD4+ T cells, while FACS enriched the TEMRA cells. The RNA, about 0.5 to 1 ug, was put through reverse transcription using random hexamers. The immunoSEQ assay covered 54 Vbeta and 13 Jbeta segments for CDR3. One entry per CDR3 protein, called by TCRdb with MiXCR from the immunoSEQ multiplex PCR reads. There are about 150,000 distinct CDR3 sequences in the sample; 90% to 96% occur only once, and around 0.08% lies in the top ten. What was sequenced was CD4+ T cells from PBMCs. This sequence originates from a human donor with Susac syndrome.

CDR3 in amino acids: CSVGGWDLNEQYF. CDR3 DNA: TGCAGCGTTGGAGGATGGGACTTAAACGAGCAGTACTTC. The V call is TRBV29-1, the J call TRBJ2-7; TRBD2 might be the D (6 bases). The V end was cut by 4 bases, the J end by 5 bases, with 15 bases between. The CDR3 consists of 13 residues. Germline V gives CDR1 SQVTM, CDR2 ANQGSEA.